This TCR beta chain was found in a study of identical twins' blood T cells. On the study more broadly: Roughly 50 million reads covered roughly six alpha-chain and roughly six beta-chain libraries.

Per the original methods: Each donor had about 100,000 to nearly 550,000 clonotypes. Each CDR3 protein is one row after TCRdb ran MiXCR on the 5' RACE reads. These V and J calls originate from TCRdb's pipeline instead of the authors' own analysis. The table has a few hundred thousand distinct CDR3 sequences, roughly 31% seen once. The V end lost 7 bases, the J end lost 5 bases, and 9 bases lay between the germline ends. Looked up from germline, CDR1 is SQVTM and CDR2 is ANQGSEA. The CDR3 spans 11 residues. Sequencing input: PBMCs. The V gene is TRBV29-1, the J gene TRBJ2-1; D unclear. The sequence came from a woman between 18 and 55 years old in good health. The DNA for the CDR3 is TGCAGCGCCGCGCCAGACAATGAGCAGTTCTTC. This translates into CSAAPDNEQFF.